This T cell receptor beta chain was captured in a study of cytomegalovirus exposure and HLA in healthy donors. Study conclusions and caveats: V- and J-gene trimming in TCR beta was tied to a missense DCLRE1C variant by an analysis performed later. According to a later analysis, donors in an Asian-associated ancestry cluster reportedly had fewer N-insertions than the approximately 730-donor mean. An observed cluster of highly shared sequence variants was recorded as a likely sequencing artifact.

On this clone: Its antigen is unknown.

The PCR contained 60 Vbeta and 13 Jbeta primers. Sequenced by immunoSEQ multiplex PCR; TCRdb stores in-frame clones only, minus some. The table includes approximately 170,000 clones, about 85% detected once. CDR1 is SGHNT and CDR2 is YENEEA in the germline V gene. The junction had 1 base not matched to a gene; V was cut back by 2 bases and J by 4 bases. The CDR3 sequence is 13 residues long. The sequenced material came from PBMCs. The chain is built from TRBV11-3 and TRBJ2-5, with TRBD1 matching over 7 bases. This clonotype originated in a man under 40 in good health and CMV-seropositive. The CDR3 protein is CASSLRGRETQYF. The CDR3 DNA follows: TGTGCCAGCAGCTTAAGGGGGCGAGAGACCCAGTACTTC.